The present TCR beta chain was sequenced within a study of cytomegalovirus exposure and HLA in healthy donors. The study's findings and limits: Relative to equally common others, HLA-associated TCR beta chains showed greater clonal expansion in a later analysis. Within an earlier analysis, most TCR beta V segments proved productive either about 87% or about 30% of the time. In a later analysis, at a false discovery rate of 0.05, over 15,000 TCR beta sequences matched HLA alleles.

The germline gives CDR1 MNHEY, CDR2 SVGAGI. The CDR3 runs to 12 residues. The J segment lost 7 bases and the V segment lost 5 bases, leaving 2 bases of the junction unmatched. On this clone itself: Its matching antigen is unknown.

PCR was performed using 60 Vbeta and 13 Jbeta primers. Original processing notes: Later work found 80 million or so unique TCR beta chains, with 9 million to 13 million shared. The table came from immunoSEQ multiplex PCR; TCRdb's copy has only in-frame clones and leaves some out. V and J calls and clone size come straight from that table; D and trimming were deduced from the DNA. The table lists about 84,000 clones. The TCR sequence derives from a man aged 45 to 65 in good health and CMV-seronegative. The rearrangement joins TRBV6-5 to TRBJ1-3; 7 bases map to TRBD1. Sample: PBMCs. CDR3 coding DNA: TGTGCCAGCAGTAAACAGGGGAACACCATATATTTT. Protein sequence: CASSKQGNTIYF.